The clone carrying this T cell receptor beta chain has ten or more counts. What it binds is not known. The source of the sample is a study of T cell repertoires in cytomegalovirus infection. Study outcomes and limitations: It was HLA-C-restricted CMV-specific TCR beta clonotypes that dominated the response ex vivo.

Germline-derived CDR1 and CDR2 are SNHLY and FYNNEI. The CDR3 is made up of 16 amino acids. V was clipped by 6 bases and J by 4 bases; unmatched bases: 6. TCRdb reprocessed the reads with MiXCR, giving one entry per CDR3 protein. The profile shows approximately 500,000 distinct CDR3 sequences, more than 15% of them singletons. The rearrangement joins TRBV2 to TRBJ2-1; 13 nucleotides line up with TRBD2. Specimen: CD8+ T cells from PBMCs. The origin of this receptor is a human donor in good health (CMV status not recorded). Some clones in this sample may be carry-over from other donors' samples. The CDR3 is CASSSGLAGVYNEQFF. In DNA, the CDR3 is TGTGCCAGCAGCTCCGGACTAGCGGGAGTATACAATGAGCAGTTCTTC. The complete variable domain, with remaining parts taken from reference TRBV2 and TRBJ2-1, reads EPEVTQTPSHQVTQMGQEVILRCVPISNHLYFYWYRQILGQKVEFLVSFYNNEISEKSEIFDDQFSVERPDGSNFTLKIRSTKLEDSAMYFCASSSGLAGVYNEQFFGPGTRLTVL.